Below are 21 T cell receptor beta chains sequenced from a single sample in a study of control samples from healthy donors and cancer patients. The protocol was immunoSEQ multiplex PCR, while the TCRdb copy is restricted to in-frame clones and leaves out a portion. Counted here are 100,000 to 150,000 clones, 89% occurring once; the ten biggest clones make up roughly 43%. Sequencing was done on a sample of blood. All receptors derive from a man aged 45-65 years in good health.

The rearrangement joins TRBV5-6 to TRBJ1-5, with D possibly matching TRBD1 (6 bases). V was clipped by 4 bases and J by 3 bases, with 11 bases between them. From germline, CDR1 is SGHDT and CDR2 YYEEEE. This CDR3 comprises 14 residues. DNA for the CDR3: TGTGCCAGCAGCCAAGGACAGCACAATCAGCCCCAGCATTTT. It specifies CASSQGQHNQPQHF.

V gene TRBV7-8 combines with J gene TRBJ2-3; D is tentatively TRBD1 or TRBD2 (5 bases each). This CDR3 comprises 18 residues. From germline, CDR1 is SGHVS and CDR2 FQNEAQ. V gave up 5 bases and J gave up 5 bases, with 26 bases separating them. In DNA, the CDR3 is TGTGCCAGCAGCCCAATAGGCAGGGCTATGTTTGGAGGAGATACGCAGTATTTT. The encoded protein is CASSPIGRAMFGGDTQYF. The full variable domain, its missing parts supplied by reference TRBV7-8 and TRBJ2-3, is GAGVSQSPRYKVAKRGQDVALRCDPISGHVSLFWYQQALGQGPEFLTYFQNEAQLDKSGLPSDRFFAERPEGSVSTLKIQRTQQEDSAVYLCASSPIGRAMFGGDTQYFGPGTRLTVL.

The V call is TRBV5-4, the J call TRBJ1-2; maybe TRBD1 (6 bases). Germline CDR1 is SGHNT and CDR2 is YYREEE (reference sequence). The CDR3 spans 14 residues. V lost 2 bases and J 2 bases, leaving 10 bases between the germline ends. The chain's CDR3 is CASSLDRTNYGYTF. Here the CDR3 DNA reads TGTGCCAGCAGCTTAGACAGGACCAACTATGGCTACACCTTC.

The chain carries TRBV6-1 and TRBJ2-5; 8 nucleotides agree with TRBD1. J was trimmed by 2 bases and V by 3 bases; bases with no gene match: 11. CDR3 size: 17 residues. Germline CDR1 MNHNS, CDR2 SASEGT. The chain's CDR3 is CASSDWSMGTGQETQYF. In nucleotides, the CDR3 is TGTGCCAGCAGTGATTGGTCCATGGGGACAGGACAAGAGACCCAGTACTTC.

This chain links TRBV19 with TRBJ2-3; TRBD2 matches at 8 bases. CDR3 size: 14 residues. The V segment lost 5 bases and the J segment 5 bases; nucleotides outside the gene matches: 6. Looked up from germline, CDR1 is LNHDA and CDR2 is SQIVND (reference sequence). CDR3 in amino acids: CASSPGGAIDTQYF. As DNA, the CDR3 is TGTGCCAGTAGTCCCGGGGGGGCGATAGATACGCAGTATTTT. Full variable domain (outside the CDR3, taken from reference TRBV19 and TRBJ2-3): DGGITQSPKYLFRKEGQNVTLSCEQNLNHDAMYWYRQDPGQGLRLIYYSQIVNDFQKGDIAEGYSVSREKKESFPLTVTSAQKNPTAFYLCASSPGGAIDTQYFGPGTRLTVL.

The chain has TRBV7-2 and TRBJ2-3; TRBD2 matches at 7 bases. This CDR3 has 17 residues. V shed 5 bases and J 4 bases; nucleotides not matched to a gene: 15. Germline V CDR1 and CDR2: SGHTA, FQGNSA. In DNA form, the CDR3 reads TGTGCCAGCAGCCGGGGGGTCATATTTGGGAGTCCAGATACGCAGTATTTT. Protein: CASSRGVIFGSPDTQYF.

This chain joins TRBV27 and TRBJ1-1; the D gene is possibly TRBD1 (6 bases). In germline, CDR1 is MNHEY, CDR2 SMNVEV (reference sequence). The CDR3 covers 14 residues. Trimming removed 3 bases from V and 5 bases from J, with 13 bases in between. The CDR3 DNA reads TGTGCCAGCAGTTTGATTGGAGGGGGAACTGAAGCTTTCTTT. As protein: CASSLIGGGTEAFF.

This clone was observed a handful of times. The chain carries TRBV30 and TRBJ1-1, with 9 bases fitting TRBD1. Germline lookup yields CDR1 GTSNPN and CDR2 SVGIG (reference sequence). This CDR3 is 16 amino acids long. Germline trimming cut 1 base from V and 11 bases from J; bases unmatched to any gene: 17. CDR3 DNA: TGTGCCTGGAGTGAGCGGGACAGGGCCTCCCCTCGTGACGCTTTCTTT. Translating it yields CAWSERDRASPRDAFF.

This rearrangement joins TRBV15 to TRBJ1-1, with 11 bases lining up with TRBD1. Trimming at V came to 3 bases and at J to 0 bases, leaving 6 bases not matched to a gene. The CDR3 is 17 amino acids. Germline assignment: CDR1 LNHNV and CDR2 YYDKDF (reference sequence). The CDR3 is CATSRGWTGGMNTEAFF. The DNA for the CDR3 is TGTGCCACCAGCAGGGGGTGGACAGGGGGCATGAACACTGAAGCTTTCTTT. The full variable domain, with the rest looked up from reference TRBV15 and TRBJ1-1, is DAMVIQNPRYQVTQFGKPVTLSCSQTLNHNVMYWYQQKSSQAPKLLFHYYDKDFNNEADTPDNFQSRRPNTSFCFLDIRSPGLGDTAMYLCATSRGWTGGMNTEAFFGQGTRLTVV.

This sequence joins TRBV30 and TRBJ1-1; D remains ambiguous. V lost 3 bases, J lost 1 base, and 6 bases lay in between. The CDR3 covers 12 residues. Germline CDR1 and CDR2: GTSNPN and SVGIG (reference sequence). The CDR3 sequence is CAWSPGNTEAFF. In DNA, the CDR3 is TGTGCCTGGAGCCCCGGGAACACTGAAGCTTTCTTT. Variable domain in full (rest from reference TRBV30 and TRBJ1-1): SQTIHQWPATLVQPVGSPLSLECTVEGTSNPNLYWYRQAAGRGLQLLFYSVGIGQISSEVPQNLSASRPQDRQFILSSKKLLLSDSGFYLCAWSPGNTEAFFGQGTRLTVV.

CDR3 amino acids: CASQDRGREKLFF. The CDR3 bases are TGTGCCAGCCAGGACAGGGGGCGCGAAAAACTGTTTTTT. This rearrangement joins TRBV2 to TRBJ1-4; TRBD1 aligns across 11 bases. Germline trimming cut 8 bases from V and 8 bases from J; bases unmatched to any gene: 4. CDR1 is SNHLY and CDR2 is FYNNEI in the germline V gene. This CDR3 comprises 13 residues.

The table lists this clone with a count of one. The gene calls are TRBV5-1 and TRBJ2-5; 8 bases are a match to TRBD2. V was clipped by 6 bases and J by 5 bases; unmatched bases: 12. Germline CDR1 SGHRS, CDR2 YFSETQ. The CDR3 totals 15 residues. The CDR3 region has the DNA TGCGCCAGCACCCTCACCGGGACTAGAGGGGAGACCCAGTACTTC. This translates into CASTLTGTRGETQYF. Filled out from reference TRBV5-1 and TRBJ2-5, the complete variable domain reads KAGVTQTPRYLIKTRGQQVTLSCSPISGHRSVSWYQQTPGQGLQFLFEYFSETQRNKGNFPGRFSGRQFSNSRSEMNVSTLELGDSALYLCASTLTGTRGETQYFGPGTRLLVL.

This clone has only one observation. J is TRBJ1-2 and V is TRBV27; weak D call: TRBD1 (5 bases). The length of the CDR3 is 14 residues. Trimming took 6 bases from V and 4 from J, leaving 15 bases between them. Germline V gene sequence: CDR1 MNHEY, CDR2 SMNVEV (reference sequence). CDR3 in amino acids: CASSPGTAIYGYTF. CDR3 nucleotide sequence: TGTGCCAGCAGCCCAGGGACGGCCATCTATGGCTACACCTTC.

The V and J genes are TRBV6-6 and TRBJ1-2, with D unclear. The CDR3 runs 20 residues. From germline, CDR1 is MNHNY and CDR2 SVGAGI (reference sequence). The germline V and J ends were trimmed by 5 bases and 3 bases, with 31 bases remaining between them. CDR3 nucleotides: TGTGCCAGCAGTCACCAACTGCTCACGGACCAAAACTTAAACTACTATGGCTACACCTTC. It yields the protein CASSHQLLTDQNLNYYGYTF.

V usage is TRBV19 and J usage is TRBJ1-5; TRBD1 might be the D (5 bases). Germline lookup yields CDR1 LNHDA and CDR2 SQIVND (reference sequence). The CDR3 contains 12 residues. The germline V and J ends were trimmed by 5 bases and 9 bases, with 11 bases remaining between them. DNA for the CDR3: TGTGCCAGTAGTGGGGGGGAATGGCCCCAGCATTTT. Translation gives CASSGGEWPQHF.

The gene calls are TRBV5-1 and TRBJ2-7, with a possible D match to TRBD1 (6 bases). The CDR3 is 14 amino acids. Germline V gene data show CDR1 as SGHRS and CDR2 as YFSETQ. Trimming pared 1 base from V and 5 bases from J, leaving 13 bases between. The DNA of the CDR3 is TGCGCCAGCAGCTTGTCCGACGCAGGGGACGAGCAGTACTTC. Amino acids: CASSLSDAGDEQYF. The whole variable domain, filled in from reference TRBV5-1 and TRBJ2-7, reads KAGVTQTPRYLIKTRGQQVTLSCSPISGHRSVSWYQQTPGQGLQFLFEYFSETQRNKGNFPGRFSGRQFSNSRSEMNVSTLELGDSALYLCASSLSDAGDEQYFGPGTRLTVT.

This sequence joins TRBV19 and TRBJ1-2; D is perhaps TRBD1 (5 bases). This CDR3 has 14 residues. CDR1 and CDR2 (germline): LNHDA, SQIVND (reference sequence). V was pared by 0 bases and J by 6 bases, with 11 bases between. The CDR3 DNA follows: TGTGCCAGTAGTATAGATAGGGGCAGGAATGGCTACACCTTC. Translating it yields CASSIDRGRNGYTF.

The chain links TRBV11-3 to TRBJ2-3; 10 bases are shared with TRBD2. V lost 5 bases, J lost 3 bases, and 5 bases stayed unmatched. This CDR3 spans 15 amino acids. The germline V gene encodes CDR1 SGHNT and CDR2 YENEEA. The DNA of the CDR3 is TGTGCCAGCAGCCCTCGGACTAGCGGAACAGATACGCAGTATTTT. This codes for CASSPRTSGTDTQYF.

This chain uses TRBV19 with TRBJ1-6; 9 bases align to TRBD1. The CDR3 sequence is 17 residues long. The V gene end was trimmed by 2 bases and the J gene end by 7 bases; junction bases not matched to a gene: 9. The V gene's germline CDR1 is LNHDA and CDR2 SQIVND (reference sequence). The CDR3 DNA reads TGTGCCAGTAGTATAACCCCGCCTGGACAGGGGAATTCACCCCTCCACTTT. Amino acids: CASSITPPGQGNSPLHF.

The genes are TRBV14 and TRBJ2-2; 7 bases are a match to TRBD2. In germline, CDR1 is SGHDN, CDR2 FVKESK. V was clipped by 1 base and J by 1 base; unmatched bases: 6. The CDR3 extends over 17 amino acids. The CDR3 coding sequence is TGTGCCAGCAGCCAAGGACCACCGGGGGGGAACACCGGGGAGCTGTTTTTT. This sequence encodes CASSQGPPGGNTGELFF.

The chain joins TRBV11-1 to TRBJ2-1; TRBD2 aligns across 9 bases. With V trimmed by 4 bases and J by 6 bases, 4 bases remained unmatched. From germline, CDR1 is SGHAT and CDR2 FQDESV (reference sequence). The length of the CDR3 is 14 residues. The CDR3 region has the DNA TGTGCCAGCAGCTGGACTAGCGAGGTCAATGAGCAGTTCTTC. It codes for CASSWTSEVNEQFF. Filled out from reference TRBV11-1 and TRBJ2-1, the complete variable domain reads EAEVAQSPRYKITEKSQAVAFWCDPISGHATLYWYRQILGQGPELLVQFQDESVVDDSQLPKDRFSAERLKGVDSTLKIQPAELGDSAMYLCASSWTSEVNEQFFGPGTRLTVL.